This TCR beta chain appears in the sequencing data of a study of T cells in Graves' hyperthyroidism and ophthalmopathy. Study-level points and caveats: The model forecast ophthalmopathy, anticipating it by a median approximately 6 months before onset. Researchers report that a 13 V-J model separated ophthalmopathy from stable hyperthyroidism. Blood shared most expanded thyroid clonotypes above 0.001.

Diagnosing involved the use of clinical symptoms, serum thyroxine and TRAb, thyroid ultrasound and orbital computed tomography. This clonotype occurred once. Its antigen remains unidentified. RNA transcripts were the template for amplifying TCR beta CDR3 regions. The HTBI primer set drove a first-round RT-PCR of the TCR CDR3. In TCRdb, the multiplex PCR reads were re-called with MiXCR into one record per CDR3 protein. The profile shows tens of thousands of distinct CDR3 sequences, roughly 51% of them singletons. This CDR3 comprises 14 residues. Trimming removed 5 bases from V and 3 bases from J; junction bases left unmatched: 6. CDR1 is ENHRY, CDR2 SYGVKD, per germline.

The clonotype originates from a man aged 18 to 30 with Graves' hyperthyroidism. Specimen: peripheral blood or thyroid tissue (not recorded which). V and J are TRBV10-3 and TRBJ1-2; 7 bases match TRBD1. DNA of the CDR3: TGTGCCATCAGTCAGGGACAGCTGCACTATGGCTACACCTTC. Its protein product is CAISQGQLHYGYTF.